This T cell receptor (beta chain) was captured by sequencing in a study of shared clonotypes between healthy human individuals. The table came from immunoSEQ multiplex PCR; TCRdb's copy has only in-frame clones and leaves some out. Among 1,500,000 or so clones listed, roughly 96% were seen once. This clone was recorded only once. Both subsets, CD45RA+ naive and CD45RA-negative memory, were split from the CD4+ cells. The V end was cut by 5 bases, the J end by 4 bases, with 20 bases between. In germline, CDR1 is LNHDA, CDR2 SQIVND (reference sequence). The CDR3 contains 16 residues. The V and J genes are TRBV19 and TRBJ2-5; either TRBD1 or TRBD2 may fit D (7 bases each). The sample consisted of naive CD4+ T cells sorted from blood. Subset given: CD45RA+ positively selected. The sequence derives from a man in his thirties or forties in good health. As DNA, the CDR3 is TGTGCCAGTAGTTCCCACAGGGGCGCGGGGGTAGAGACCCAGTACTTC. Protein product: CASSSHRGAGVETQYF.